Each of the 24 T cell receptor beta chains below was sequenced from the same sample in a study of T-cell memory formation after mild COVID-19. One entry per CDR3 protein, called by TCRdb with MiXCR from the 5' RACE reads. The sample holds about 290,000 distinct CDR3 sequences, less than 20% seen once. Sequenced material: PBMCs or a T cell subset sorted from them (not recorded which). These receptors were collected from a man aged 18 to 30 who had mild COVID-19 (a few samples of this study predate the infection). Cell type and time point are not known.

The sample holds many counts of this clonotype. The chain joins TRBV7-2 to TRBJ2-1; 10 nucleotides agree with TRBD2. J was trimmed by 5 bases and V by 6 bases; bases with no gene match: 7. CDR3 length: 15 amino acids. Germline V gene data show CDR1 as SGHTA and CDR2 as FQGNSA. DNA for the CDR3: TGTGCCAGCAGGTTGCTAGCGGGGGACAACAATGAGCAGTTCTTC. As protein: CASRLLAGDNNEQFF.

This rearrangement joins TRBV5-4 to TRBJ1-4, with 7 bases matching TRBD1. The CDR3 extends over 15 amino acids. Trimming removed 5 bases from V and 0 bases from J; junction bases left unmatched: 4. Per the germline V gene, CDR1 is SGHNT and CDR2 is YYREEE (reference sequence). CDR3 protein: CASSWDSSTNEKLFF. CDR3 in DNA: TGTGCCAGCAGTTGGGACAGTTCAACTAATGAAAAACTGTTTTTT.

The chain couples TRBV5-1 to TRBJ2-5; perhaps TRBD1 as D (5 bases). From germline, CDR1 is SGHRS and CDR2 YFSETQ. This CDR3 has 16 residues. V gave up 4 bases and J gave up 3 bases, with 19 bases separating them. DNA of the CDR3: TGCGCCAGCAGCACAGGACGACGACCCCACGAAGAGACCCAGTACTTC. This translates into CASSTGRRPHEETQYF.

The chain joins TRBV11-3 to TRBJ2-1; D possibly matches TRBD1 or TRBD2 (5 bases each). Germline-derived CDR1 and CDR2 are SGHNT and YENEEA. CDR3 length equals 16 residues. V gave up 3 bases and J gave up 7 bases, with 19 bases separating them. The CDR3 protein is CASSLGTRRFWNEQFF. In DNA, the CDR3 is TGTGCCAGCAGCTTGGGGACCCGAAGGTTTTGGAATGAGCAGTTCTTC. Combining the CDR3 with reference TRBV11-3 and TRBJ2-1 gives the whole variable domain EAGVVQSPRYKIIEKKQPVAFWCNPISGHNTLYWYLQNLGQGPELLIRYENEEAVDDSQLPKDRFSAERLKGVDSTLKIQPAELGDSAVYLCASSLGTRRFWNEQFFGPGTRLTVL.

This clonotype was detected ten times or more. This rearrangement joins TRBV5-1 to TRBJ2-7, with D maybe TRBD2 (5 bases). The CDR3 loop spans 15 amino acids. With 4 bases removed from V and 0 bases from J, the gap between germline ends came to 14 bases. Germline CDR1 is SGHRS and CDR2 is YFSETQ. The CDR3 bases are TGCGCCAGCAGCCCGGGGATTGGGAGCTCCTACGAGCAGTACTTC. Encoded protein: CASSPGIGSSYEQYF.

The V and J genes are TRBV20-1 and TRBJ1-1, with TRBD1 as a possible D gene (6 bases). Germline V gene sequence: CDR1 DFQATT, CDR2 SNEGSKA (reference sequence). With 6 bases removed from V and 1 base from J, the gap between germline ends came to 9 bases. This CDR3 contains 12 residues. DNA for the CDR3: TGCAGTGCCGACAGGACGAACACTGAAGCTTTCTTT. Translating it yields CSADRTNTEAFF.

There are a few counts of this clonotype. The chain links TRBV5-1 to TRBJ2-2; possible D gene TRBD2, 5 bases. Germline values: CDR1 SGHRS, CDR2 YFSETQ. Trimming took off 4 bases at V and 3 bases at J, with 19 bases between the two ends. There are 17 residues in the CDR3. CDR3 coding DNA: TGCGCCAGCAGCCCTACCCCTACTAGACTCCACACCGGGGAGCTGTTTTTT. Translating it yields CASSPTPTRLHTGELFF.

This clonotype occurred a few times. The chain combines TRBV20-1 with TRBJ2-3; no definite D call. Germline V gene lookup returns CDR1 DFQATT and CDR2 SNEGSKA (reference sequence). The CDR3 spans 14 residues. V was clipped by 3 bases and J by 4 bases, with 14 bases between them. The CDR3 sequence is CSASSGQTADTQYF. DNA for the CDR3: TGCAGTGCTAGTTCTGGTCAGACGGCAGATACGCAGTATTTT.

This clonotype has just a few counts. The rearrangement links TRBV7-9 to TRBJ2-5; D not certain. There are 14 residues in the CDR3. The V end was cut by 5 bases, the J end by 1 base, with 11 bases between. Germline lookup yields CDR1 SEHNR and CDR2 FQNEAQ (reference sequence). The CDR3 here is CASSLTEIQETQYF. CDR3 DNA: TGTGCCAGCAGCCTAACAGAGATCCAAGAGACCCAGTACTTC.

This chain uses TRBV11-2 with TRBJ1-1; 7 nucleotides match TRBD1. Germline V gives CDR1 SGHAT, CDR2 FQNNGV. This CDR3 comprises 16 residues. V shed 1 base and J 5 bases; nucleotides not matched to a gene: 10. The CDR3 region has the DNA TGTGCCAGCAGCTTAGTTTCGTCAGGGGGTGGTACTGAAGCTTTCTTT. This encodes CASSLVSSGGGTEAFF.

The CDR3 loop reads CASSLAGGSYGYTF. The CDR3 nucleotides are TGTGCCAGCAGCTTGGCAGGGGGAAGCTATGGCTACACCTTC. V and J are TRBV5-4 and TRBJ1-2; 7 nucleotides agree with TRBD1. The CDR3 has 14 amino acids. Germline V gene lookup returns CDR1 SGHNT and CDR2 YYREEE (reference sequence). V gave up 0 bases and J gave up 4 bases; unmatched junction bases: 3.

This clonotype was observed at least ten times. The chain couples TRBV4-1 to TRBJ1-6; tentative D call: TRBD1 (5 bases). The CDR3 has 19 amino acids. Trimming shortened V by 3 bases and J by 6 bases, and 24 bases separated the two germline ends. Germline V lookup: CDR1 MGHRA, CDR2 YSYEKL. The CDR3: CASSHQTRGPRFRNSPLHF. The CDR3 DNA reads TGCGCCAGCAGCCACCAAACGCGGGGACCAAGGTTTCGTAATTCACCCCTCCACTTT.

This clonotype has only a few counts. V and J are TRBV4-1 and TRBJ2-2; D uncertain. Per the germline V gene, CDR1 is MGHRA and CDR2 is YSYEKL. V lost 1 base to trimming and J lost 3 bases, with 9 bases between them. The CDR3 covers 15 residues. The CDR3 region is CASSQVGQDTGELFF. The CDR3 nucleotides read TGCGCCAGCAGCCAAGTAGGGCAAGACACCGGGGAGCTGTTTTTT.

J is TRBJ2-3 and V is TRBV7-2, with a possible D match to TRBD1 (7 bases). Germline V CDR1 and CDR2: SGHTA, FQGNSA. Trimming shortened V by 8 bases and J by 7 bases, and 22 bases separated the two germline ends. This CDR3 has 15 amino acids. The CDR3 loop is CASRKGGGPPNTQYF. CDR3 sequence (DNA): TGTGCCAGCCGAAAAGGAGGGGGCCCGCCGAATACGCAGTATTTT. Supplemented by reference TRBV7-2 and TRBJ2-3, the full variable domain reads GAGVSQSPSNKVTEKGKDVELRCDPISGHTALYWYRQSLGQGLEFLIYFQGNSAPDKSGLPSDRFSAERTGGSVSTLTIQRTQQEDSAVYLCASRKGGGPPNTQYFGPGTRLTVL.

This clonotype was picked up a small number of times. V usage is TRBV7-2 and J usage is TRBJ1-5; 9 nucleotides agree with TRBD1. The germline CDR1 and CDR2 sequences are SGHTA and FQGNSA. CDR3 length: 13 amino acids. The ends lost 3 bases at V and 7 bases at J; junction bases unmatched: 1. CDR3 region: CASSFDRGQPQHF. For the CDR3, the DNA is TGTGCCAGCAGCTTTGACAGGGGGCAGCCCCAGCATTTT.

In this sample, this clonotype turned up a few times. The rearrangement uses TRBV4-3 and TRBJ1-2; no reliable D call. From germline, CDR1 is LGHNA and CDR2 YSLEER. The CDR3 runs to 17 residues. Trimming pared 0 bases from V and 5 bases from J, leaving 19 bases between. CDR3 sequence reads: CASSQEVWGVSRYGYTF. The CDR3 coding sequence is TGCGCCAGCAGCCAAGAGGTGTGGGGTGTCTCCCGGTATGGCTACACCTTC.

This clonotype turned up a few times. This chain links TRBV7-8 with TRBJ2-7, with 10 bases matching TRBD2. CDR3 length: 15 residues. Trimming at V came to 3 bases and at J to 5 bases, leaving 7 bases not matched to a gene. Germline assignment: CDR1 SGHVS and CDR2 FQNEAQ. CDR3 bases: TGTGCCAGCAGCTTCTTTTTAGCGGGGGGAGACGAGCAGTACTTC. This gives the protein CASSFFLAGGDEQYF.

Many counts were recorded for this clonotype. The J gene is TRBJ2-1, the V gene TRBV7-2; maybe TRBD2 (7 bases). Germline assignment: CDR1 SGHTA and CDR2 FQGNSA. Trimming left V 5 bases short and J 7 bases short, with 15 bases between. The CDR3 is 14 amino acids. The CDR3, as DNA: TGTGCCAGCAGCCCCTCGAGGGGGGGGAATGAGCAGTTCTTC. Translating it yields CASSPSRGGNEQFF.

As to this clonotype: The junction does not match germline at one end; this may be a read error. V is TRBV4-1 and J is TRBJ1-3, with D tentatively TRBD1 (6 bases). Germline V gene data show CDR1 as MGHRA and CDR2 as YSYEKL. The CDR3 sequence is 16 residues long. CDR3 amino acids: CSSSQLGTGLGNTIYF. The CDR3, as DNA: TGCTCCAGCAGCCAACTAGGTACAGGGCTAGGAAACACCATATATTTT.

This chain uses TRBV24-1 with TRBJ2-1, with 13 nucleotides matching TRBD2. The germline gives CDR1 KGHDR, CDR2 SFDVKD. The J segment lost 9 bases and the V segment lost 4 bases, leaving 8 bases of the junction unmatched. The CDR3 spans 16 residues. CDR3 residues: CATSDPTSGGAGEQFF. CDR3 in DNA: TGTGCCACCAGTGACCCCACTAGCGGGGGGGCGGGTGAGCAGTTCTTC.

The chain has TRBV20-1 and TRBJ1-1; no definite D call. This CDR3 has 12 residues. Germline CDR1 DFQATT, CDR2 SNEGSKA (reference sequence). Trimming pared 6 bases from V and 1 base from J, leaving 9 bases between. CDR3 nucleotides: TGCAGTGCCCCGGCCCGGAACACTGAAGCTTTCTTT. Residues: CSAPARNTEAFF.

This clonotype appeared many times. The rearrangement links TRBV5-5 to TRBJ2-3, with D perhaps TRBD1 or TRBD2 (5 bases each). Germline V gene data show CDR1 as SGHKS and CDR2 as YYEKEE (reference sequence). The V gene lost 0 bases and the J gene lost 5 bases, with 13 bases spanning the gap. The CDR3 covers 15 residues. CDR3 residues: CASSLGGTAGDTQYF. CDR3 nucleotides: TGTGCCAGCAGCTTGGGGGGGACCGCGGGAGATACGCAGTATTTT.

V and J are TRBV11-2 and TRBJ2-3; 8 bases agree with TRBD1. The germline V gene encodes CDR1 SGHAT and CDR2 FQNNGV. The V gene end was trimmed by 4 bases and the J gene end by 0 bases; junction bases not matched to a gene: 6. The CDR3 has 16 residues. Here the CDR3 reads CASSSPGGISTDTQYF. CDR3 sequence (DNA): TGTGCCAGCAGCTCCCCAGGGGGCATTAGCACAGATACGCAGTATTTT.

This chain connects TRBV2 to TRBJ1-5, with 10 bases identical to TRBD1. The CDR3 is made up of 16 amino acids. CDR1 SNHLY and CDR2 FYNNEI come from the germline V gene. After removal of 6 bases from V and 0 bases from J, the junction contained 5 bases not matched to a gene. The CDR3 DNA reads TGTGCCAGCAGGCCCCGGGACAGGGGTAGCAATCAGCCCCAGCATTTT. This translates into CASRPRDRGSNQPQHF.